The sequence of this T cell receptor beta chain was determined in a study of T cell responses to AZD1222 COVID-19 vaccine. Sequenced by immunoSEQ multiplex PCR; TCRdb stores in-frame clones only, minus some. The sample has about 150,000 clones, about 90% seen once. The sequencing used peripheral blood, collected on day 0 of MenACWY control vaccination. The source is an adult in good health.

In DNA, the CDR3 is TGCGCCAGCAGCCAAGATGGGACGGCGCGCTATGGCTACACCTTC. As protein: CASSQDGTARYGYTF. The rearrangement links TRBV4-1 to TRBJ1-2, with D maybe TRBD1 (5 bases). Trimming took off 0 bases at V and 4 bases at J, with 12 bases between the two ends. CDR3 size: 15 residues. The germline gives CDR1 MGHRA, CDR2 YSYEKL.